This entry lists 17 T cell receptor beta chains sequenced from one sample in a study of spatial heterogeneity in lung cancer. TCRdb redid the calling of the 5' RACE reads with MiXCR, one entry per CDR3 protein. The sample carries about 70,000 distinct CDR3 sequences, 8% to 10% recorded once. Documented time point: blood at routine non-recurrence follow-up after resection. The specimen comprised PBMCs, sampled at follow-up. These TCRs come from a female donor with early-stage non-small cell lung cancer.

The chain combines TRBV19 with TRBJ2-6; D not certain. Between the trimmed V and J ends, which lost 7 bases and 1 base, there was a span of 14 bases. CDR3 size: 16 residues. Germline V lookup: CDR1 LNHDA, CDR2 SQIVND (reference sequence). The DNA for the CDR3 is TGTGCCAGTAACAAAATCTCGGTGTCTGGGGCCAACGTCCTGACTTTC. It encodes CASNKISVSGANVLTF.

This clonotype was observed at least ten times. The V gene is TRBV29-1, the J gene TRBJ2-3; tentative D call: TRBD2 (5 bases). Germline V gene sequence: CDR1 SQVTM, CDR2 ANQGSEA. This CDR3 region has 12 residues. Trimming stripped 6 bases from V and 6 bases from J, with 13 bases between. The CDR3: CSVAGPPDTQYF. CDR3 in DNA: TGCAGCGTGGCGGGCCCGCCGGATACGCAGTATTTT.

The sample holds many counts of this clonotype. J is TRBJ2-1 and V is TRBV20-1; maybe TRBD2 (5 bases). Germline V gene lookup returns CDR1 DFQATT and CDR2 SNEGSKA (reference sequence). The CDR3 contains 15 residues. V was cut by 6 bases and J by 6 bases, with 21 bases left in between. The CDR3 DNA reads TGCAGTGCGGAGGAGCGGCGTAGTTCGGGCAATGAGCAGTTCTTC. Protein: CSAEERRSSGNEQFF.

This rearrangement joins TRBV3-1 to TRBJ1-2; D is perhaps TRBD1 (5 bases). Trimming took 4 bases from V and 8 from J, leaving 14 bases between them. Per the germline V gene, CDR1 is LGHDT and CDR2 is YNNKEL (reference sequence). The length of the CDR3 is 13 residues. CDR3 coding DNA: TGTGCCAGCAGCCCGACAGCCGTGGGAGGCTACACCTTC. It translates to CASSPTAVGGYTF.

This clonotype showed up just a few times. The genes are TRBV4-1 and TRBJ2-5; D is undetermined. The CDR3 runs 14 residues. Germline lookup yields CDR1 MGHRA and CDR2 YSYEKL. Trimming stripped 2 bases from V and 2 bases from J, with 9 bases between. In nucleotides, the CDR3 is TGCGCCAGCAGCCAATTTACCGCTCAAGAGACCCAGTACTTC. Its translation: CASSQFTAQETQYF.

This clonotype was counted ten times or more. V usage is TRBV28 and J usage is TRBJ1-1; D remains unclear. This CDR3 has 12 residues. CDR1 and CDR2 from the germline V gene are MDHEN and SYDVKM. V lost 6 bases to trimming and J lost 1 base, with 6 bases between them. CDR3: CASRTGNTEAFF. CDR3 nucleotides: TGTGCCAGCAGAACTGGGAACACTGAAGCTTTCTTT.

This chain uses TRBV19 with TRBJ2-4; 9 bases align to TRBD1. V lost 8 bases to trimming and J lost 3 bases; unmatched junction nucleotides: 14. Per germline, CDR1 LNHDA and CDR2 SQIVND (reference sequence). The CDR3 is 17 amino acids. CDR3 amino acids: CASSRLLGQGIKNIQYF. The DNA for the CDR3 is TGTGCCAGTTCGCGTCTCTTGGGACAGGGAATCAAAAACATTCAGTACTTC.

This clonotype was counted many times. This chain uses TRBV11-2 with TRBJ1-2; D perhaps matches TRBD1 (5 bases). Germline-derived CDR1 and CDR2 are SGHAT and FQNNGV. The ends were cut back, 0 bases at V and 7 bases at J, with 12 bases in the middle. The CDR3 consists of 14 residues. The CDR3 protein is CASSLERGHGGYTF. CDR3 DNA: TGTGCCAGCAGCTTAGAGAGAGGACATGGTGGCTACACCTTC.

This clonotype was observed many times. V is TRBV4-1 and J is TRBJ1-4; D is unresolved. Germline V gene sequence: CDR1 MGHRA, CDR2 YSYEKL. The CDR3 has 14 amino acids. V was cut by 2 bases and J by 8 bases, with 12 bases left in between. The CDR3 DNA sequence: TGCGCCAGCAGCCAATATGCGTTGATCGAAAAACTGTTTTTT. Translating it yields CASSQYALIEKLFF.

The sample holds many counts of this clonotype. The chain recombines TRBV7-3 with TRBJ2-1; D uncertain. CDR1 SGHTA and CDR2 FQGTGA come from the germline V gene. V shed 5 bases and J shed 2 bases, with 10 bases lying between them. The CDR3 is 14 residues long. The DNA for the CDR3 is TGTGCCAGCAGCCTTCTTGGCACCTACAATGAGCAGTTCTTC. Its translation is CASSLLGTYNEQFF.

The gene calls are TRBV20-1 and TRBJ2-5; 8 bases are a match to TRBD2. The J segment lost 3 bases and the V segment lost 4 bases, leaving 10 bases of the junction unmatched. The CDR3 length is 15 residues. Germline CDR1 and CDR2: DFQATT and SNEGSKA (reference sequence). CDR3 in amino acids: CSATMGGRKKETQYF. CDR3 DNA: TGCAGTGCTACTATGGGCGGGAGGAAAAAAGAGACCCAGTACTTC.

The table lists this clonotype with many counts. The rearrangement uses TRBV20-1 and TRBJ1-5, with D possibly TRBD1 on 5 matching bases. Looked up from germline, CDR1 is DFQATT and CDR2 is SNEGSKA (reference sequence). V was trimmed by 5 bases and J by 7 bases, leaving 12 bases between them. CDR3 length equals 12 residues. In DNA form, the CDR3 reads TGCAGTGCTGGGACCCCCCCCCAGCCCCAGCATTTT. Protein sequence: CSAGTPPQPQHF.

This chain joins TRBV6-6 and TRBJ2-2; 14 bases align to TRBD2. The J segment lost 5 bases and the V segment lost 9 bases, leaving 5 bases of the junction unmatched. CDR1 and CDR2 (germline): MNHNY, SVGAGI (reference sequence). The CDR3 is 15 residues long. CDR3 coding DNA: TGTGCCAGTAAGGGGACTAGCGGGAGAACCGGGGAGCTGTTTTTT. This gives the protein CASKGTSGRTGELFF.

This clonotype was picked up many times. J is TRBJ2-3 and V is TRBV9; D unclear. Germline CDR1 and CDR2: SGDLS and YYNGEE. V gave up 0 bases and J gave up 3 bases, with 11 bases separating them. The CDR3 runs to 15 residues. The CDR3 sequence: CASSVAVRRTDTQYF. CDR3 DNA: TGTGCCAGCAGCGTAGCTGTCCGCAGGACAGATACGCAGTATTTT.

The V and J genes are TRBV24-1 and TRBJ2-5, with TRBD2 matching 9 bases. From germline, CDR1 is KGHDR and CDR2 SFDVKD. The V gene end was trimmed by 9 bases and the J gene end by 5 bases; junction bases not matched to a gene: 3. This CDR3 contains 12 residues. CDR3 protein: CATASGRETQYF. The CDR3 DNA sequence: TGTGCCACCGCGAGCGGGAGGGAGACCCAGTACTTC.

This clonotype was detected ten times or more. The V and J genes are TRBV10-3 and TRBJ2-1, with TRBD2 as a possible D gene (5 bases). The ends were cut back, 4 bases at V and 9 bases at J, with 19 bases in the middle. Germline loops: CDR1 ENHRY, CDR2 SYGVKD. The CDR3 consists of 15 residues. The CDR3 is CAISVIGLPRGEQFF. The CDR3 nucleotides read TGTGCCATCAGTGTAATTGGTCTACCTCGGGGTGAGCAGTTCTTC.

The chain has TRBV20-1 and TRBJ2-1; D might be TRBD1 (5 bases). This CDR3 region has 11 residues. The germline V gene has CDR1 DFQATT and CDR2 SNEGSKA (reference sequence). V was cut by 7 bases and J by 9 bases, with 13 bases left in between. The CDR3 protein is CSGAGRREQFF. Here the CDR3 DNA reads TGCAGTGGGGCAGGGCGGCGTGAGCAGTTCTTC.